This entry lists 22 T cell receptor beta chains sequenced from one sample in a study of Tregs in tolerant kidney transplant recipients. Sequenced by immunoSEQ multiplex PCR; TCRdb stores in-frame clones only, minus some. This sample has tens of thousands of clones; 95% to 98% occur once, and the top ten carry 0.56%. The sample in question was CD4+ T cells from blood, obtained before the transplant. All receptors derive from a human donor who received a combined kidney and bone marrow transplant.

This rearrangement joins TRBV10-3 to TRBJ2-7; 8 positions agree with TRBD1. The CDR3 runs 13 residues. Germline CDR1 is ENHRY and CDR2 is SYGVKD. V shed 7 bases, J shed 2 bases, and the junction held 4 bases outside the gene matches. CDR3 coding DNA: TGTGCCATCACGGCGGGACAGGCCTACGAGCAGTACTTC. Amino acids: CAITAGQAYEQYF.

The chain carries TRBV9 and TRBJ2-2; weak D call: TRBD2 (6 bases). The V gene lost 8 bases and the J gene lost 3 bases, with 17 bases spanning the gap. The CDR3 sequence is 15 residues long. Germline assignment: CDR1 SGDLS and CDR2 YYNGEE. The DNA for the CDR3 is TGTGCCAGTGTTACAACTAGCAAGGACACCGGGGAGCTGTTTTTT. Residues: CASVTTSKDTGELFF.

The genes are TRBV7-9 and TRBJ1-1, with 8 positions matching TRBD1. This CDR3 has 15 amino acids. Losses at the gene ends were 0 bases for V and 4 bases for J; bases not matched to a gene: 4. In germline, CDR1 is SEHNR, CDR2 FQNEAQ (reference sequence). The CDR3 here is CASSLANRGGTEAFF. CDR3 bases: TGTGCCAGCAGCTTAGCGAACAGGGGGGGCACTGAAGCTTTCTTT.

The DNA for the CDR3 is TGTGCCAGCAGTTACGGGGAGAACTCTGGAAACACCATATATTTT. Its translation is CASSYGENSGNTIYF. V is TRBV6-6 and J is TRBJ1-3; D is undetermined. CDR1 is MNHNY, CDR2 SVGAGI, per germline (reference sequence). This CDR3 is built from 15 residues. Trimming stripped 2 bases from V and 0 bases from J, with 8 bases between.

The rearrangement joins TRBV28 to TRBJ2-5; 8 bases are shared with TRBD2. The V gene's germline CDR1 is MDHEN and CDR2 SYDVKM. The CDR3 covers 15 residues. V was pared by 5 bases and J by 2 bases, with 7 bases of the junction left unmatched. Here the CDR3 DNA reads TGTGCCAGCAGTGGCCCTAGCGGGTTACAAGAGACCCAGTACTTC. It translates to CASSGPSGLQETQYF.

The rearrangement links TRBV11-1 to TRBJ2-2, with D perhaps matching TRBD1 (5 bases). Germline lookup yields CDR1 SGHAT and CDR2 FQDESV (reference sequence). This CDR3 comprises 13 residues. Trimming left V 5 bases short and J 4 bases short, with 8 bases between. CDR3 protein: CASSRQLTGELFF. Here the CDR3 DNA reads TGTGCCAGCAGCCGACAGCTCACCGGGGAGCTGTTTTTT.

The CDR3 protein is CASSLEAARRGYTF. In nucleotides, the CDR3 is TGCGCCAGCAGCTTGGAGGCAGCCCGGAGGGGCTACACCTTC. The chain joins TRBV5-1 to TRBJ1-2, with D unresolved. Germline V gives CDR1 SGHRS, CDR2 YFSETQ. V lost 0 bases and J lost 8, with 14 bases in between. The CDR3 spans 14 residues.

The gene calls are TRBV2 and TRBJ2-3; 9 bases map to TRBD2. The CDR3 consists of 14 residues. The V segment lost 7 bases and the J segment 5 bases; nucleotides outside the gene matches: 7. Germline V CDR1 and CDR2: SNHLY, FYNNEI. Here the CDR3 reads CASNSREGGDTQYF. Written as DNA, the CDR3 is TGTGCCAGCAATTCGCGGGAGGGCGGAGATACGCAGTATTTT.

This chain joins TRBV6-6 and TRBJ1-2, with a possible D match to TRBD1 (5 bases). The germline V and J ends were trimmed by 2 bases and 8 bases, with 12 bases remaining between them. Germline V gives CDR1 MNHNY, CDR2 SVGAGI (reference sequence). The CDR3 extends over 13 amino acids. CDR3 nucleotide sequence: TGTGCCAGCAGTTACGGGCAGGGCCACGGCTACACCTTC. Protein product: CASSYGQGHGYTF.

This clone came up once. The CDR3 sequence is CASSLRRANTEAFF. The CDR3 region has the DNA TGCGCCAGCAGCTTGAGGAGGGCGAACACTGAAGCTTTCTTT. The V gene is TRBV5-1, the J gene TRBJ1-1; D unclear. The CDR3 length is 14 residues. V lost 1 base to trimming and J lost 1 base, with 8 bases between them. Germline V lookup: CDR1 SGHRS, CDR2 YFSETQ.

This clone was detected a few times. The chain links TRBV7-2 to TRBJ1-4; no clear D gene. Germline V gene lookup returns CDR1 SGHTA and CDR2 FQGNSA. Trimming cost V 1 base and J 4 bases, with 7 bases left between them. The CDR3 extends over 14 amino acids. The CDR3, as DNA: TGTGCCAGCAGCTTAGGATACAGTAATGAAAAACTGTTTTTT. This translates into CASSLGYSNEKLFF. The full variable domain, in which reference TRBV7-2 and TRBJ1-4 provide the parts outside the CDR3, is GAGVSQSPSNKVTEKGKDVELRCDPISGHTALYWYRQSLGQGLEFLIYFQGNSAPDKSGLPSDRFSAERTGGSVSTLTIQRTQQEDSAVYLCASSLGYSNEKLFFGSGTQLSVL.

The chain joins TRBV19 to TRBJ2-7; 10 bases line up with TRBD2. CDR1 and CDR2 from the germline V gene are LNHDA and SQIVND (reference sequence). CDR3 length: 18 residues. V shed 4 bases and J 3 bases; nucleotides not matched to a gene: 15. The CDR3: CASSRSSGGLTRNYEQYF. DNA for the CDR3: TGTGCCAGTAGTAGATCTAGCGGGGGCCTCACACGAAACTACGAGCAGTACTTC.

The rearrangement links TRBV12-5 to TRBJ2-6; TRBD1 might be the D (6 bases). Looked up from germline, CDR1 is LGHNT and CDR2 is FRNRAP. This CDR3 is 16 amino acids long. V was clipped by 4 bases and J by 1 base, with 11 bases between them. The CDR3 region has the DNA TGTGCTAGTGGTTACGACGACAGGTCTGGGGCCAACGTCCTGACTTTC. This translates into CASGYDDRSGANVLTF.

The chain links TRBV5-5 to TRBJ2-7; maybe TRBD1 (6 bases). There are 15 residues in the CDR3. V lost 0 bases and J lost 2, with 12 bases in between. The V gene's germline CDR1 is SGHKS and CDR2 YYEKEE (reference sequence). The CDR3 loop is CASSLGLDRTYEQYF. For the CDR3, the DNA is TGTGCCAGCAGCTTGGGGTTGGACAGAACCTACGAGCAGTACTTC.

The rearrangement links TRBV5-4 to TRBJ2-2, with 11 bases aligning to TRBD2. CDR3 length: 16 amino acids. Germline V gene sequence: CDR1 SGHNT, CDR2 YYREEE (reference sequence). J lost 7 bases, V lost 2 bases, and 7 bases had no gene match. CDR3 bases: TGTGCCAGCAGCTTTCTAGCGGGAGGTAGCGTCGGGGAGCTGTTTTTT. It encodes CASSFLAGGSVGELFF.

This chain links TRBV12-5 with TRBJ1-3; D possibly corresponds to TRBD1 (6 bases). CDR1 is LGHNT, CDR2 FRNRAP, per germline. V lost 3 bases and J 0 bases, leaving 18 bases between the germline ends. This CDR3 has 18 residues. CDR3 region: CASGFLTTGAISGNTIYF. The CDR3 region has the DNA TGTGCTAGTGGTTTTCTTACGACAGGTGCCATCTCTGGAAACACCATATATTTT. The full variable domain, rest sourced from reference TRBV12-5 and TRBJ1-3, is DARVTQTPRHKVTEMGQEVTMRCQPILGHNTVFWYRQTMMQGLELLAYFRNRAPLDDSGMPKDRFSAEMPDATLATLKIQPSEPRDSAVYFCASGFLTTGAISGNTIYFGEGSWLTVV.

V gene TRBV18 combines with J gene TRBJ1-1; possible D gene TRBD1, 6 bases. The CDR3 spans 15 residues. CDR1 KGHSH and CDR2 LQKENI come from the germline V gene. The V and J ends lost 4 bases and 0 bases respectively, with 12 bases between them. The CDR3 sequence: CASSQTQGMNTEAFF. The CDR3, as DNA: TGTGCCAGCTCACAGACACAGGGAATGAACACTGAAGCTTTCTTT.

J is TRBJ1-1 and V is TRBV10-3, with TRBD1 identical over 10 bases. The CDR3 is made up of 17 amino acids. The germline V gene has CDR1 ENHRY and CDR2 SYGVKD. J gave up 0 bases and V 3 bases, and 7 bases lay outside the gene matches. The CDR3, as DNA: TGTGCCATCAGTGATAAGGACAGGGGGGGGATGAACACTGAAGCTTTCTTT. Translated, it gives CAISDKDRGGMNTEAFF.

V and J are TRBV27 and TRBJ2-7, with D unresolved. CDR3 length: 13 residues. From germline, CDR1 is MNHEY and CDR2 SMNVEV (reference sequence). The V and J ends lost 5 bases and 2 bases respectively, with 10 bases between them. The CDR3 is CASSPHLTYEQYF. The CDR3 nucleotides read TGTGCCAGCAGTCCACATCTTACCTACGAGCAGTACTTC.

The CDR3 coding sequence is TGTGCCAGCGGGGGCGGGGACAGCTCCTACAATGAGCAGTTCTTC. This sequence encodes CASGGGDSSYNEQFF. The chain combines TRBV7-9 with TRBJ2-1; D perhaps matches TRBD1 (7 bases). This CDR3 has 15 residues. Per germline, CDR1 SEHNR and CDR2 FQNEAQ (reference sequence). Deletions cut 8 bases from V and 0 bases from J, with 14 bases between.

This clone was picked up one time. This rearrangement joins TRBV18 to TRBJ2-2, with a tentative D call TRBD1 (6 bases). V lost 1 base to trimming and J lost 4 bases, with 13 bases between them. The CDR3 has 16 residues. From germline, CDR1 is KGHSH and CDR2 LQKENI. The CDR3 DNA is TGTGCCAGCTCACCACTCCAGGGGTCGAGCACCGGGGAGCTGTTTTTT. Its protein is CASSPLQGSSTGELFF.

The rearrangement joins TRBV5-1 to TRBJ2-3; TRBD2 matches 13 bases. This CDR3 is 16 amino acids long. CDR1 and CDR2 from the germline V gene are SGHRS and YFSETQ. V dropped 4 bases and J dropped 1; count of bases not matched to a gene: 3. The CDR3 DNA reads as TGCGCCAGCAGCGTCGGGACTAGCGGGGGCACAGATACGCAGTATTTT. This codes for CASSVGTSGGTDTQYF.